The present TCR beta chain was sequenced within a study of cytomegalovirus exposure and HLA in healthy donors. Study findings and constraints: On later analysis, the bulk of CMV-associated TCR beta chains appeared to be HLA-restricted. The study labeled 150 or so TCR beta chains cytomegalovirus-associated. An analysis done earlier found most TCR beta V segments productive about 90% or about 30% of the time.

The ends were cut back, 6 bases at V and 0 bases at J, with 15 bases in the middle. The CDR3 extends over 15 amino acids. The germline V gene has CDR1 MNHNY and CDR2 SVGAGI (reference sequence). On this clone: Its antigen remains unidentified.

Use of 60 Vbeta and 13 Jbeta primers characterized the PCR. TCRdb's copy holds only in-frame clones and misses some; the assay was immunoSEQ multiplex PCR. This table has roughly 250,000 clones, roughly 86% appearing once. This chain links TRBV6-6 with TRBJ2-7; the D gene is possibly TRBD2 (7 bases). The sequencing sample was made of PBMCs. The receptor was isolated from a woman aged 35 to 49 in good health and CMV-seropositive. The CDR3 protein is CASRAGGGGSYEQYF. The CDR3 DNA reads TGTGCCAGCAGAGCCGGGGGCGGGGGCTCCTACGAGCAGTACTTC.